This record looks at one T cell receptor (beta chain) sequence and its context. Its antigen is unidentified. TCRdb reprocessed the 5' RACE reads and keeps a single row for each CDR3 protein, giving no DNA. The specimen's table records around 280,000 distinct CDR3 sequences. From germline, CDR1 is DFQATT and CDR2 SNEGSKA (reference sequence). This CDR3 region has 15 residues. This specimen belongs to a study of T cells expressing NK-cell markers. Background on the study: In sorted CD3+CD56+NKG2C+, CD3+CD56+NKG2C- and CD3+CD56-NKG2C+ T cells, TCR beta repertoires were obtained. Seropositivity for HCMV was found in seven of the eight sequenced donors, with one seronegative. Study results and caveats: Four donors showed these clonotypes also leading the CD3+CD56-NKG2C+ fraction.

The sequenced material came from blood T cells: a sorted CD56 or NKG2C T cell subset, CD4+ or CD8+ T cells, or bulk PBMC T cells (not recorded which). The TCR comes from a man aged 18-30 years in good health. The V call is TRBV20-1, the J call TRBJ1-4; TCRdb returns TRBD1, unconfirmable since there is no DNA. The CDR3 loop is CSASIGTGRGEKLFF.